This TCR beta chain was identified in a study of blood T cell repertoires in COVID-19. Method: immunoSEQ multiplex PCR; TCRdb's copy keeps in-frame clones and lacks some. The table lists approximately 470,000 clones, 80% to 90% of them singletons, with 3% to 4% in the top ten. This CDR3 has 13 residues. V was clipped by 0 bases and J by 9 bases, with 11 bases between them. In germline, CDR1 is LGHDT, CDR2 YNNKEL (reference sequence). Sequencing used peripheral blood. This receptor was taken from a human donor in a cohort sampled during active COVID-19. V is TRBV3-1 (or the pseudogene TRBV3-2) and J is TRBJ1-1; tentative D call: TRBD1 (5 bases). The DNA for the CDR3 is TGTGCCAGCAGCCAAGATCCCCAGGGTAAAGCTTTCTTT. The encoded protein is CASSQDPQGKAFF.